The clone carrying this T cell receptor (beta chain) showed up many times. No antigen is known for it. It was with unique molecular identifiers that the TCRbeta library was prepared. TCRdb itself ran the PCR reads through MiXCR, one entry per CDR3 protein. The table lists 670,000 or so distinct CDR3 sequences, about an eighth of them singletons, with roughly 0.84% in the top ten. Looked up from germline, CDR1 is SGHRS and CDR2 is YFSETQ. The V segment lost 5 bases and the J segment 0 bases; nucleotides outside the gene matches: 18. This CDR3 has 20 amino acids. This entry belongs to a study of T-cell reconstitution after alpha-beta-depleted transplantation in children. General study findings and limits: Surviving recipient T cells and thymic progenitors underlay high day-60 TCRbeta diversity in some patients. Several hundred expanded graft clones reportedly supplied alpha-beta T cells about two months after transplant.

The chain joins TRBV5-1 to TRBJ1-4; 8 bases are a match to TRBD1. The material was PBMCs, obtained before TCRalphabeta/CD19-depleted stem cell transplant. The TCR sequence derives from a girl aged 2 to 9 with congenital amegakaryocytic thrombocytopenia, due to receive a stem cell transplant. CDR3 loop: CASSYRSSGQDSATNEKLFF. In DNA form, the CDR3 reads TGCGCCAGCAGTTACAGGTCTTCGGGACAGGACTCAGCAACTAATGAAAAACTGTTTTTT.